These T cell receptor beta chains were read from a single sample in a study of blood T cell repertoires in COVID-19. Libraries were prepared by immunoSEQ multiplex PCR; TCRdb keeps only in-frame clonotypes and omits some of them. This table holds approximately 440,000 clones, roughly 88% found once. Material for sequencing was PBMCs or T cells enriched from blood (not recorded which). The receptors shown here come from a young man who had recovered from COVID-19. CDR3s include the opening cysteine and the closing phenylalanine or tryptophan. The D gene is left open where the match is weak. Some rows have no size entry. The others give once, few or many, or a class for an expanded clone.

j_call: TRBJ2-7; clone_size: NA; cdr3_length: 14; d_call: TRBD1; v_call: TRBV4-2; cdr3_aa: CASSQVTGVGEQYF; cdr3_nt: TGTGCCAGCAGCCAGGTTACAGGGGTGGGGGAGCAGTACTTC
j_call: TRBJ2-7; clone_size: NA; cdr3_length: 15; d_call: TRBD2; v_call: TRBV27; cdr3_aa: CASSRPGTRIYEQYF; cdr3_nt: TGTGCCAGCAGTCGTCCCGGGACTAGGATCTACGAGCAGTACTTC
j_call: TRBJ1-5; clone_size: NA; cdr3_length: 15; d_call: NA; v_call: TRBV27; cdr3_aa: CASSSRGRPDQPQHF; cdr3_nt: TGTGCCAGCAGTTCCAGGGGACGTCCCGATCAGCCCCAGCATTTT
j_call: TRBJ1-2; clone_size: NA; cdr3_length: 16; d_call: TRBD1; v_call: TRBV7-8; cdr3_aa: CASSLAVGTGGHGYTF; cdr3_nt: TGTGCCAGCAGCTTAGCAGTCGGGACAGGGGGCCATGGCTACACCTTC
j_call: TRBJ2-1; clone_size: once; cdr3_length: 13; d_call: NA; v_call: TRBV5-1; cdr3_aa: CASSLASYNEQFF; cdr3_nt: TGCGCCAGCAGCTTAGCCTCCTACAATGAGCAGTTCTTC
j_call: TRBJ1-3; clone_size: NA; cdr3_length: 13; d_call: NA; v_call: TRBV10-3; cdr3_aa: CAICSGGSEAIYF; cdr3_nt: TGTGCCATCTGCAGTGGGGGCTCCGAAGCCATATATTTT
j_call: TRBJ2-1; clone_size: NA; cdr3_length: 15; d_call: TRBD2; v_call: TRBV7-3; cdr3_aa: CASSGTSGRANEQFF; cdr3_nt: TGTGCCAGCAGCGGCACTAGCGGGAGGGCCAATGAGCAGTTCTTC
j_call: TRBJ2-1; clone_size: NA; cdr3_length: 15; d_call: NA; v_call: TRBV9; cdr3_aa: CASSVRLSLGNEQFF; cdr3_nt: TGTGCCAGCAGCGTTAGACTATCTTTGGGGAATGAGCAGTTCTTC
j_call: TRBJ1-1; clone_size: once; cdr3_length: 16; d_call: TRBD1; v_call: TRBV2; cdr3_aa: CASSAYSGQGSTEAFF; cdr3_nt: TGTGCCAGCAGTGCTTATTCGGGACAGGGGAGCACTGAAGCTTTCTTT
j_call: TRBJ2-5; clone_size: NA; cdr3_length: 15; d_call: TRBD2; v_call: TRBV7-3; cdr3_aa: CASRPGFRGGKTQYF; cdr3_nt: TGTGCCAGCCGACCGGGGTTCCGCGGGGGAAAGACCCAGTACTTC
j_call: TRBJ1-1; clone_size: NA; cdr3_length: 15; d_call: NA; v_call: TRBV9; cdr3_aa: CASSVETGMNTEAFF; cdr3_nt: TGTGCCAGCAGCGTAGAGACAGGAATGAACACTGAAGCTTTCTTT
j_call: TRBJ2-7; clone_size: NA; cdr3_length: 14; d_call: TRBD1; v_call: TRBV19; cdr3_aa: CASSINGQAHEQYF; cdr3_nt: TGTGCCAGTAGTATAAATGGACAGGCCCACGAGCAGTACTTC
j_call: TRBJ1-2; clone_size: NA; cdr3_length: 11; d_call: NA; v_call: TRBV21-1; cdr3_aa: CASSIRQGCTF; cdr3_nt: TGTGCCAGCAGCATACGACAGGGATGCACCTTC
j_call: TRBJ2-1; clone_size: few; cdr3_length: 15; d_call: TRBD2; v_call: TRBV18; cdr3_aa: CASSPTSGGYNEQFF; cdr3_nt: TGTGCCAGCTCCCCCACTAGCGGGGGGTACAATGAGCAGTTCTTC
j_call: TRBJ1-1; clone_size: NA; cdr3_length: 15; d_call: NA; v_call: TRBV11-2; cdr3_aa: CASSLGLQRDTEAFF; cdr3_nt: TGTGCCAGCAGCTTAGGCCTACAGAGGGACACTGAAGCTTTCTTT
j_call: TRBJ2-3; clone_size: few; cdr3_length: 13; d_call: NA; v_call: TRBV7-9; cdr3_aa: CASSLGTTDTQYF; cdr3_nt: TGTGCCAGCAGCTTAGGCACTACAGATACGCAGTATTTT
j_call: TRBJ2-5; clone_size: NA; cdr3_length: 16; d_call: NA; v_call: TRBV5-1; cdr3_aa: CASSLGDGRAGETQYF; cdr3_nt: TGCGCCAGCAGCTTGGGGGACGGGAGAGCGGGAGAGACCCAGTACTTC
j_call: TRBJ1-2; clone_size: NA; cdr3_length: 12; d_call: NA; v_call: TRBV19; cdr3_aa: CASTGDGYGYTF; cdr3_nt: TGTGCCAGTACAGGGGACGGCTATGGCTACACCTTC
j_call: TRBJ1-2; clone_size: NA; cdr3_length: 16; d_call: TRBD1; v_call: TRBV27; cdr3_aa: CASSLAGTGGNHGYTF; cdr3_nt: TGTGCCAGCAGTTTGGCCGGGACAGGGGGCAATCATGGCTACACCTTC
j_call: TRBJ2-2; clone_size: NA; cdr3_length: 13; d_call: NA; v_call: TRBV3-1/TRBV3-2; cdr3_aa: CASSQILAGELFF; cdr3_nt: TGTGCCAGCAGCCAAATACTAGCCGGGGAGCTGTTTTTT
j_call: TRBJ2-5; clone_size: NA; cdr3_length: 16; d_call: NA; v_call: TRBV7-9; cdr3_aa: CASSSLVGGAQETQYF; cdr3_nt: TGTGCCAGCAGCTCACTAGTAGGGGGGGCCCAAGAGACCCAGTACTTC
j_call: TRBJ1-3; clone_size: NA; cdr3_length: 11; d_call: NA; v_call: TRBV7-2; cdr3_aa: CASSSGGTIYF; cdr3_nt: TGTGCCAGCAGCTCCGGGGGCACCATATATTTT
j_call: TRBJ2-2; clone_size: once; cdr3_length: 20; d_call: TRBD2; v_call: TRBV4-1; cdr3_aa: CASSQDGLAGGGRNTGELFF; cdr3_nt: TGCGCCAGCAGCCAAGATGGGCTAGCGGGAGGAGGTAGGAACACCGGGGAGCTGTTTTTT
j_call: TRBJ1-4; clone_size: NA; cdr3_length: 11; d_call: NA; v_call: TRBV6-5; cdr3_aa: CASSRNEKLFF; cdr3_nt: TGTGCCAGCAGTCGTAATGAAAAACTGTTTTTT
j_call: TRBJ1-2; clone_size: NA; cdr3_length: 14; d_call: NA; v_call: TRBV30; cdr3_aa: CAWVGGQFNGGYTF; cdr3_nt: TGTGCCTGGGTTGGAGGACAGTTTAACGGTGGCTACACCTTC
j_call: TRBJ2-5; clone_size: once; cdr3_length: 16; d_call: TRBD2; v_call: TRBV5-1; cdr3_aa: CASSSLWTSAKETQYF; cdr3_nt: TGCGCCAGCAGCTCCCTCTGGACTAGCGCGAAAGAGACCCAGTACTTC
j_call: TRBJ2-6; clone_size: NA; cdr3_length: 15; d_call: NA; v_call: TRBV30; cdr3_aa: CACHRRGSGANVLTF; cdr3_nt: TGTGCCTGCCATCGCCGGGGGTCCGGGGCCAACGTCCTGACTTTC
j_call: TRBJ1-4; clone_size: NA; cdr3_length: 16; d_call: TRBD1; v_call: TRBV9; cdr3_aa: CASSVAPGTGYEKLFF; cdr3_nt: TGTGCCAGCAGCGTAGCTCCGGGGACAGGGTATGAAAAACTGTTTTTT
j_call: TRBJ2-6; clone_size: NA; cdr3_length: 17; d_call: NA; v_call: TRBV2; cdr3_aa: CASILDSGGAGANVLTF; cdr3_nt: TGTGCCAGCATCCTGGATTCGGGTGGAGCTGGGGCCAACGTCCTGACTTTC
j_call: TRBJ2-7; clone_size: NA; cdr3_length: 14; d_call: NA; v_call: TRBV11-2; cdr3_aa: CASKGDVSLHEQYF; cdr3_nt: TGTGCCAGCAAGGGGGACGTCAGTCTCCACGAGCAGTACTTC
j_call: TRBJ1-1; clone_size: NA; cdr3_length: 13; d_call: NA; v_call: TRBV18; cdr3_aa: CASSPPSSPEAFF; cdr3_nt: TGTGCCAGCTCACCACCTTCTTCCCCCGAAGCTTTCTTT
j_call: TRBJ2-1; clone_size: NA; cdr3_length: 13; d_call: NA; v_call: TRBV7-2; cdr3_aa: CASSLVLRDEQFF; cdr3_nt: TGTGCCAGCAGCTTAGTCCTTCGGGATGAGCAGTTCTTC
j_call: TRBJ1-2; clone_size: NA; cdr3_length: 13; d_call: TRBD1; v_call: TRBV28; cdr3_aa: CASIDAGGYGYTF; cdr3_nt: TGTGCCAGCATTGACGCAGGGGGGTATGGCTACACCTTC
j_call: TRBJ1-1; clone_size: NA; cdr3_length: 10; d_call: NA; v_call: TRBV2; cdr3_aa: CASSEAIAFF; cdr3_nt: TGTGCCAGCAGTGAAGCTATTGCTTTCTTT
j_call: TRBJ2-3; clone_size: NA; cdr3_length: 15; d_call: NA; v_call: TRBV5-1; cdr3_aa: CASSVGTLGTDTQYF; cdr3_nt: TGCGCCAGCAGCGTCGGGACTTTGGGCACAGATACGCAGTATTTT
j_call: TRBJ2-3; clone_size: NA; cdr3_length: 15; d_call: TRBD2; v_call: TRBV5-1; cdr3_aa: CASRTSGASTDTQYF; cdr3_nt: TGCGCCAGCAGGACTAGCGGGGCTAGCACAGATACGCAGTATTTT
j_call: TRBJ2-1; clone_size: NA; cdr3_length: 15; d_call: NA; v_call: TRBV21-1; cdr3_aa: CASSNGRDGYNEQFF; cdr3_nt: TGTGCCAGCAGCAATGGTAGAGACGGGTACAATGAGCAGTTCTTC
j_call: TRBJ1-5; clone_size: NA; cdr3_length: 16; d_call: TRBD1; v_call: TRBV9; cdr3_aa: CASSATGSNSNQPQHF; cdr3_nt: TGTGCCAGCAGCGCGACAGGGAGCAATAGCAATCAGCCCCAGCATTTT
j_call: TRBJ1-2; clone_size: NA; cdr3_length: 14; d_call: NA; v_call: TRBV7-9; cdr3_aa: CASSLGTEGGGYTF; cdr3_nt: TGTGCCAGCAGCTTAGGCACAGAGGGTGGTGGCTACACCTTC
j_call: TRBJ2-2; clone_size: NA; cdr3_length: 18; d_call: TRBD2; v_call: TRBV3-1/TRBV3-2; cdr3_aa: CASSQGTTSGQNTGELFF; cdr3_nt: TGTGCCAGCAGCCAAGGAACCACTAGCGGGCAGAACACCGGGGAGCTGTTTTTT
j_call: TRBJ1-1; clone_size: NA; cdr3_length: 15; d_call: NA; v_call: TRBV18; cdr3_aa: CASSPGVGEYTEAFF; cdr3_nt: TGTGCCAGCTCACCCGGGGTAGGCGAGTATACTGAAGCTTTCTTT
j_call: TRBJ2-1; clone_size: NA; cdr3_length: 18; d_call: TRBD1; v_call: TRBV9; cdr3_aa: CASSSDPLRDRGIDEQFF; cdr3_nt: TGTGCCAGCAGCTCTGACCCTTTACGGGACAGGGGTATCGATGAGCAGTTCTTC
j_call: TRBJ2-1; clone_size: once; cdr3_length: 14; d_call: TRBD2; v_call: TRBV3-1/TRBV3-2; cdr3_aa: CASSPSGRYNEQFF; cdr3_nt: TGTGCCAGCAGCCCCAGCGGGAGATACAATGAGCAGTTCTTC
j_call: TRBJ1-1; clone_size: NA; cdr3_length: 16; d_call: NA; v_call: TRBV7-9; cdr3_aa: CASSPGGGRMNTEAFF; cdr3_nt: TGTGCCAGCAGCCCTGGCGGGGGGAGGATGAACACTGAAGCTTTCTTT
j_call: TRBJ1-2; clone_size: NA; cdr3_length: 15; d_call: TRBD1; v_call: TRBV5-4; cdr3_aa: CASSLVAGGAYGYTF; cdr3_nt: TGTGCCAGCAGCTTGGTGGCAGGGGGAGCCTATGGCTACACCTTC
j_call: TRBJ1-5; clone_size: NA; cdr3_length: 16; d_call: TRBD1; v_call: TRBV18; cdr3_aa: CASSPMTGVSNQPQHF; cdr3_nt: TGTGCCAGCTCGCCAATGACAGGGGTCAGCAATCAGCCCCAGCATTTT
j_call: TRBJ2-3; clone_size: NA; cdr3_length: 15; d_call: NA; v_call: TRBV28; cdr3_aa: CASSLPDRDTDTQYF; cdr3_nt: TGTGCCAGCAGTTTACCCGACAGAGACACAGATACGCAGTATTTT
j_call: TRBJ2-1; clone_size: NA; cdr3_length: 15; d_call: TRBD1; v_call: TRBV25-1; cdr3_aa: CASSVRGRKNNEQFF; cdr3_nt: TGTGCCAGCAGTGTCAGGGGGCGGAAGAACAATGAGCAGTTCTTC
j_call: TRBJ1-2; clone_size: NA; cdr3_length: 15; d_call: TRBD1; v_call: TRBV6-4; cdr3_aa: CASSGRTGANYGYTF; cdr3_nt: TGTGCCAGCAGTGGGAGGACAGGAGCTAACTATGGCTACACCTTC
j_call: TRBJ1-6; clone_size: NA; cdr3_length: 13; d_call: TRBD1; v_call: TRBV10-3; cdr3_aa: CASRDRVNSPLHF; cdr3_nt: TGTGCCTCGCGGGACAGGGTTAATTCACCCCTCCACTTT
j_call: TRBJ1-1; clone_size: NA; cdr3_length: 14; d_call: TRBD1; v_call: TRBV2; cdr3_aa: CASRRDRTNTEAFF; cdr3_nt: TGTGCCAGCCGAAGGGACAGGACGAACACTGAAGCTTTCTTT
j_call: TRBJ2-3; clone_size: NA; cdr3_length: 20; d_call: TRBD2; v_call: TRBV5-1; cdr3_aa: CASSLRSSGGNGRLADTQYF; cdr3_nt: TGCGCCAGCAGCTTGCGGTCCAGCGGGGGGAACGGCCGCCTTGCAGATACGCAGTATTTT
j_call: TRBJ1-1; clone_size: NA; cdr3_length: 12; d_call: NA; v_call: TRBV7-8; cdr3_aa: CASSLAGLEAFF; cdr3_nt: TGTGCCAGCAGCTTAGCGGGCCTTGAAGCTTTCTTT
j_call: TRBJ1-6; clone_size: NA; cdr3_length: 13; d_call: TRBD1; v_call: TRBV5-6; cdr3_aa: CASSNDRGSPLHF; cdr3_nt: TGTGCCAGCAGCAACGACAGGGGTTCACCCCTCCACTTT
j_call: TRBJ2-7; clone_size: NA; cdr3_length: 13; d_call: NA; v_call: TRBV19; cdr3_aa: CASSISSSSPKYF; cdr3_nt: TGTGCCAGTAGTATTTCGTCTTCTAGCCCGAAGTACTTC